Only one count was recorded for the clone carrying this T cell receptor (beta chain). This specimen belongs to a study of blood T cell repertoires in COVID-19. Turning to the study itself: Whether acute or convalescent, the COVID-19 samples came from the United States, Italy and Spain.

Per the original data handling: Nucleated cell number was recorded as an estimate derived from reference gene primer amplification. TCRdb's table, derived via immunoSEQ multiplex PCR, lists solely in-frame clones and lacks some. From that table come the V and J calls and clone size; the DNA was used to work out D and trimming. The sample has around 280,000 clones, around 90% seen once. In germline, CDR1 is KGHSH, CDR2 LQKENI. This CDR3 region has 15 residues. Between the trimmed V and J ends, which lost 2 bases and 2 bases, there was a span of 13 bases. This TCR came from a woman aged 45-60 years who had recovered from COVID-19. The V gene is TRBV18, the J gene TRBJ2-7; maybe TRBD1 (5 bases). Input material: peripheral blood. The CDR3 loop is CASSPDRGTTYEQYF. The CDR3 nucleotides read TGTGCCAGCTCACCAGATAGGGGTACCACCTACGAGCAGTACTTC. Looking up the rest from reference TRBV18 and TRBJ2-7 gives the full variable domain: NAGVMQNPRHLVRRRGQEARLRCSPMKGHSHVYWYRQLPEEGLKFMVYLQKENIIDESGMPKERFSAEFPKEGPSILRIQQVVRGDSAAYFCASSPDRGTTYEQYFGPGTRLTVT.